This paragraph reports one T cell receptor beta chain. These data belong to a study of OX40 agonist ivuxolimab in advanced cancers. Method: immunoSEQ multiplex PCR; TCRdb's copy keeps in-frame clones and lacks some. The sample includes tens of thousands of clones, more than 80% of them seen just once. The CDR3 length is 15 residues. The germline CDR1 and CDR2 sequences are SGHTS and YDEGEE. Trimming shortened V by 0 bases and J by 4 bases, and 14 bases separated the two germline ends. The specimen was CD4+ or CD8+ T cells sorted from blood, collected in a trial of the OX40 agonist ivuxolimab. The rearrangement uses TRBV5-8 and TRBJ2-7; D is perhaps TRBD2 (5 bases). The sequence derives from an adult with an advanced solid tumor such as melanoma, head and neck, liver or kidney cancer. CDR3 amino acids: CASSLGGWRGYEQYF. CDR3 coding DNA: TGTGCCAGCAGCTTGGGCGGCTGGAGAGGGTACGAGCAGTACTTC.